These 30 T cell receptor beta chains came from one sample sequenced in a study of blood T cells in healthy people across ages. A sample-barcoded 5' primer and a J-beta primer mix were used in a second PCR of roughly 7 to 12 cycles. TCRdb processed the 5' RACE reads anew with MiXCR; each CDR3 protein has one entry. The sample includes approximately 1,700,000 distinct CDR3 sequences, about 39% of them seen just once. Sequencing input: blood. All receptors come from a human donor in good health.

For the CDR3, the DNA is TGTGCCAGCAGCTGGGACCAGGGGGCAGGCACAGATACGCAGTATTTT. Translation gives CASSWDQGAGTDTQYF. This sequence joins TRBV5-5 and TRBJ2-3; 8 positions agree with TRBD1. CDR1 and CDR2 (germline): SGHKS, YYEKEE (reference sequence). There are 16 residues in the CDR3. J was trimmed by 1 base and V by 3 bases; bases with no gene match: 7.

Of note for this clonotype: A much larger clone differs from this one at a single base, so this may be a read error. J is TRBJ2-3 and V is TRBV29-1; 7 positions match TRBD1. CDR1 SQVTM and CDR2 ANQGSEA come from the germline V gene. The CDR3 runs 13 residues. Trimming at V came to 6 bases and at J to 5 bases, leaving 8 bases not matched to a gene. This CDR3 is CSVEGAGIDTQYF. CDR3 bases: TGCAGCGTCGAGGGGGCAGGGATAGATACGCAGTATTTT.

This clonotype was counted between two and nine times. The chain joins TRBV15 to TRBJ2-3; D ambiguous. CDR1 is LNHNV and CDR2 is YYDKDF in the germline V gene (reference sequence). The length of the CDR3 is 11 residues. V lost 8 bases and J lost 0, with 3 bases in between. In nucleotides, the CDR3 is TGTGCCACCGCAAGCACAGATACGCAGTATTTT. It translates to CATASTDTQYF. The full variable domain, completed using reference TRBV15 and TRBJ2-3, is DAMVIQNPRYQVTQFGKPVTLSCSQTLNHNVMYWYQQKSSQAPKLLFHYYDKDFNNEADTPDNFQSRRPNTSFCFLDIRSPGLGDTAMYLCATASTDTQYFGPGTRLTVL.

The chain has TRBV5-1 and TRBJ1-1, with 8 positions matching TRBD1. The V segment lost 4 bases and the J segment 6 bases; nucleotides outside the gene matches: 8. The CDR3 sequence is 14 residues long. From germline, CDR1 is SGHRS and CDR2 YFSETQ. The CDR3 loop is CASSPRLTGAEAFF. The CDR3 DNA follows: TGCGCCAGCAGCCCACGTCTGACAGGGGCTGAAGCTTTCTTT.

The V and J genes are TRBV12-3 or TRBV12-4 and TRBJ2-3; tentatively, D is TRBD1 (5 bases). CDR3 size: 14 residues. Trimming took 4 bases from V and 4 from J, leaving 12 bases between them. CDR3 residues: CASSWVGAADTQYF. CDR3 sequence (DNA): TGTGCCAGCAGTTGGGTAGGGGCTGCAGATACGCAGTATTTT.

The table lists this clonotype with a few counts. V usage is TRBV3-1 and J usage is TRBJ1-2, with D unresolved. CDR1 is LGHDT and CDR2 is YNNKEL in the germline V gene (reference sequence). The V gene lost 3 bases and the J gene lost 8 bases, with 13 bases spanning the gap. The CDR3 runs 13 residues. CDR3 nucleotide sequence: TGTGCCAGCAGCCAGGGTCTGAGAGAAGGCTACACCTTC. Translation: CASSQGLREGYTF.

The genes are TRBV5-1 and TRBJ1-5, with no clear D. V dropped 0 bases and J dropped 9 bases, with 13 bases sitting between them. The CDR3 is 14 residues long. CDR1 SGHRS and CDR2 YFSETQ come from the germline V gene. The DNA for the CDR3 is TGCGCCAGCAGCTTGGGGGAGGGCCTTGGGCCCCAGCATTTT. Its translation is CASSLGEGLGPQHF.

This clonotype was found a few times. V usage is TRBV20-1 and J usage is TRBJ2-4; 9 bases fit TRBD2. This CDR3 is built from 15 residues. V lost 0 bases, J lost 1 base, and 1 base stayed unmatched. Per the germline V gene, CDR1 is DFQATT and CDR2 is SNEGSKA (reference sequence). The CDR3, as DNA: TGCAGTGCTAGAGATGCGGGGGGGGCCAAAAACATTCAGTACTTC. This sequence encodes CSARDAGGAKNIQYF.

The chain's CDR3 is CASSQGEQGGYTF. The CDR3 DNA reads as TGTGCCAGCAGCCAAGGGGAGCAGGGTGGCTACACCTTC. V usage is TRBV7-9 and J usage is TRBJ1-2, with a possible D match to TRBD1 (5 bases). The CDR3 totals 13 residues. Germline-derived CDR1 and CDR2 are SEHNR and FQNEAQ (reference sequence). Trimming stripped 5 bases from V and 7 bases from J, with 14 bases between.

This clonotype was counted between two and nine times. This chain links TRBV14 with TRBJ1-4; D remains unclear. This CDR3 contains 15 residues. Germline loops: CDR1 SGHDN, CDR2 FVKESK. Trimming removed 0 bases from V and 6 bases from J, with 11 bases in between. CDR3 protein: CASSQDGPHYEKLFF. For the CDR3, the DNA is TGTGCCAGCAGCCAAGATGGACCTCATTATGAAAAACTGTTTTTT.

The chain recombines TRBV7-2 with TRBJ2-7; D is possibly TRBD1 (5 bases). The CDR3 has 14 amino acids. V lost 3 bases and J lost 1, with 10 bases in between. The germline V gene encodes CDR1 SGHTA and CDR2 FQGNSA. CDR3 in amino acids: CASSFSKGSYEQYF. The CDR3, as DNA: TGTGCCAGCAGCTTTTCTAAGGGGTCCTACGAGCAGTACTTC.

In this sample, this clonotype turned up many times. The chain links TRBV29-1 to TRBJ2-7, with TRBD1 matching 11 bases. Germline V lookup: CDR1 SQVTM, CDR2 ANQGSEA. This CDR3 contains 14 residues. V shed 6 bases and J 1 base; nucleotides not matched to a gene: 5. The CDR3 sequence is CSVLGQGASYEQYF. The DNA for the CDR3 is TGCAGCGTCCTTGGACAGGGGGCGTCCTACGAGCAGTACTTC.

V is TRBV28 and J is TRBJ1-5; 8 bases map to TRBD1. CDR1 is MDHEN, CDR2 SYDVKM, per germline. The CDR3 consists of 12 residues. V shed 6 bases, J shed 7 bases, and the junction held 2 bases outside the gene matches. CDR3 nucleotide sequence: TGTGCCAGCAGGTGGACAGGGCAGCCCCAGCATTTT. Translating it yields CASRWTGQPQHF.

This clonotype was observed a single time. This chain links TRBV7-2 with TRBJ2-3; D gene unclear. Germline lookup yields CDR1 SGHTA and CDR2 FQGNSA. V shed 1 base and J shed 3 bases, with 11 bases lying between them. CDR3 length: 15 amino acids. CDR3 amino acids: CASSLVIGGTDTQYF. The CDR3 coding sequence is TGTGCCAGCAGCTTAGTAATCGGTGGGACAGATACGCAGTATTTT.

The table lists this clonotype with a few counts. The chain is built from TRBV20-1 and TRBJ1-2, with a tentative D call TRBD1 (5 bases). The CDR3 is 16 amino acids. Germline loops: CDR1 DFQATT, CDR2 SNEGSKA (reference sequence). Deletions cut 2 bases from V and 6 bases from J, with 22 bases between. CDR3 bases: TGCAGTGCTAGATCCCCGGACGGCGCCCCAGGGCATGGCTACACCTTC. Translation gives CSARSPDGAPGHGYTF.

In this sample, this clonotype turned up once. The chain joins TRBV29-1 to TRBJ2-5; D may be TRBD1 (5 bases). The DNA end lines up better with TRBJ2-7; the J call may be wrong. Looked up from germline, CDR1 is SQVTM and CDR2 is ANQGSEA. The length of the CDR3 is 10 residues. The CDR3 nucleotides are TGCAGCGTTCGGACACTCGAGCAGTACTTC. It codes for CSVRTLEQYF.

This clonotype came up a few times. The chain has TRBV5-5 and TRBJ1-1; D is unclear. Trimming removed 4 bases at V and 6 bases at J, with 10 bases between. CDR3 length equals 12 residues. Germline V gene lookup returns CDR1 SGHKS and CDR2 YYEKEE (reference sequence). CDR3 residues: CASSPRSSEAFF. CDR3 DNA: TGTGCCAGCAGCCCGAGGTCGTCTGAAGCTTTCTTT.

This clonotype occurred a few times. The chain combines TRBV5-1 with TRBJ2-3, with D possibly TRBD1 on 5 matching bases. The CDR3 has 13 residues. The V gene's germline CDR1 is SGHRS and CDR2 YFSETQ. V lost 0 bases and J lost 5, with 7 bases in between. The CDR3: CASSLEQEDTQYF. DNA for the CDR3: TGCGCCAGCAGCTTGGAACAGGAAGATACGCAGTATTTT.

This rearrangement joins TRBV5-1 to TRBJ1-2; a weak D match, TRBD1 (5 bases). Trimming took off 3 bases at V and 0 bases at J, with 18 bases between the two ends. Per the germline V gene, CDR1 is SGHRS and CDR2 is YFSETQ. CDR3 size: 17 residues. The CDR3 DNA reads as TGCGCCAGCAGCTCGGAACCTTTGGGGCCAGCTAACTATGGCTACACCTTC. Protein: CASSSEPLGPANYGYTF.

The V gene is TRBV20-1, the J gene TRBJ2-1, with D possibly matching TRBD2 (5 bases). Germline assignment: CDR1 DFQATT and CDR2 SNEGSKA (reference sequence). The CDR3 runs to 14 residues. V lost 6 bases, J lost 7 bases, and 19 bases lay in between. CDR3 nucleotide sequence: TGCAGTGCCGTGGTGGGGAGTCTAAGTAATGAGCAGTTCTTC. Protein: CSAVVGSLSNEQFF.

V and J are TRBV29-1 and TRBJ2-3, with 9 bases matching TRBD2. V lost 7 bases and J lost 2; bases outside the gene matches: 10. CDR3 size: 15 residues. From germline, CDR1 is SQVTM and CDR2 ANQGSEA. Here the CDR3 reads CSGGVAGEYTDTQYF. The CDR3 DNA sequence: TGCAGCGGGGGCGTAGCGGGGGAATACACAGATACGCAGTATTTT.

The rearrangement links TRBV6-5 to TRBJ2-7; weak D call: TRBD1 (6 bases). Germline-derived CDR1 and CDR2 are MNHEY and SVGAGI. Trimming took off 2 bases at V and 4 bases at J, with 12 bases between the two ends. CDR3 size: 14 residues. The CDR3 DNA is TGTGCCAGCAGTTACGCACGGGACATTTACGAGCAGTACTTC. Protein: CASSYARDIYEQYF.

This clonotype was detected a few times. This rearrangement joins TRBV20-1 to TRBJ2-3; TRBD2 is a possible D gene (6 bases). The germline V and J ends were trimmed by 5 bases and 2 bases, with 26 bases remaining between them. Germline-derived CDR1 and CDR2 are DFQATT and SNEGSKA (reference sequence). The CDR3 is made up of 18 amino acids. The CDR3 loop reads CSASSGSSAGLNTDTQYF. As DNA, the CDR3 is TGCAGTGCTTCAAGTGGTTCCTCTGCGGGACTTAACACAGATACGCAGTATTTT.

Remarks on this clonotype: The junction departs from germline at one end; a sequencing error may be responsible. The V and J genes are TRBV2 and TRBJ1-1; D not resolved. The germline gives CDR1 SNHLY, CDR2 FYNNEI. The CDR3 runs to 13 residues. CDR3 sequence (DNA): TGTGCCAGCAGGGAAGGACCCAACACTGAAGCTTTCTTT. Its translation is CASREGPNTEAFF.

This clonotype was counted between two and nine times. J is TRBJ1-2 and V is TRBV7-2; D is undetermined. This CDR3 spans 15 amino acids. Trimming left V 0 bases short and J 4 bases short, with 12 bases between. CDR1 and CDR2 from the germline V gene are SGHTA and FQGNSA. The CDR3 DNA is TGTGCCAGCAGCTTAGCGCTCGGAGTTCGCTATGGCTACACCTTC. This translates into CASSLALGVRYGYTF.

This clonotype has more than one count but fewer than ten. The chain employs TRBV20-1 and TRBJ1-2; D is unclear. Trimming took 3 bases from V and 6 from J, leaving 14 bases between them. CDR3 length: 13 amino acids. Germline V gene lookup returns CDR1 DFQATT and CDR2 SNEGSKA (reference sequence). CDR3 amino acids: CSARRGLGDGYTF. The CDR3 DNA is TGCAGTGCTAGGCGTGGGCTCGGGGATGGCTACACCTTC.

Worth noting for this clonotype: An end of the junction does not agree with germline; a read error may underlie this. This chain joins TRBV6-6 and TRBJ2-2; tentative D call: TRBD1 (8 bases). The CDR3 consists of 16 residues. Germline V gene sequence: CDR1 MNHNY, CDR2 SVGAGI (reference sequence). The CDR3 reads CANSPGGQEFPGELFF. In nucleotides, the CDR3 is TGTGCCAACAGTCCGGGGGGACAGGAGTTCCCCGGGGAGCTGTTTTTT.

This clonotype has only a few counts. The rearrangement uses TRBV29-1 and TRBJ2-7; the D gene is possibly TRBD1 (6 bases). The CDR3 sequence is 13 residues long. Germline V gene sequence: CDR1 SQVTM, CDR2 ANQGSEA. Trimming stripped 5 bases from V and 6 bases from J, with 17 bases between. This CDR3 is CSVRTEGPGEQYF. CDR3 nucleotide sequence: TGCAGCGTTCGGACAGAGGGGCCTGGCGAGCAGTACTTC.

The table lists this clonotype with a few counts. The rearrangement links TRBV12-5 to TRBJ1-2; 9 bases line up with TRBD1. The length of the CDR3 is 15 residues. Germline V gene data show CDR1 as LGHNT and CDR2 as FRNRAP. The junction had 10 bases not matched to a gene; V was cut back by 4 bases and J by 7 bases. The CDR3 nucleotides read TGTGCTAGTGGTTCCCCTTTACAGGGGGCCGGTGGCTACACCTTC. As protein: CASGSPLQGAGGYTF.

The chain uses TRBV10-3 and TRBJ2-1; 7 bases line up with TRBD1. This CDR3 has 13 amino acids. V shed 6 bases and J 4 bases; nucleotides not matched to a gene: 3. Germline assignment: CDR1 ENHRY and CDR2 SYGVKD. The CDR3 DNA sequence: TGTGCCATCAGCAAGGACAGGTACAATGAGCAGTTCTTC. The encoded protein is CAISKDRYNEQFF.